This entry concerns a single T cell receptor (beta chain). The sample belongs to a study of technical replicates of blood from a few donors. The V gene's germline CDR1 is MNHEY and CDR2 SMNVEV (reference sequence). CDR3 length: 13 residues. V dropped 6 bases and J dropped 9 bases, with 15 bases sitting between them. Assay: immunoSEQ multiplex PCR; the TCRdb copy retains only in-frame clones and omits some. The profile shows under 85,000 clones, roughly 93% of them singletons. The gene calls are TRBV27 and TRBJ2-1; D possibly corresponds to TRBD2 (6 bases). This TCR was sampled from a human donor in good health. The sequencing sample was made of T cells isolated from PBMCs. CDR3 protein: CASSLGGISEQFF. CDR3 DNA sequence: TGTGCCAGCAGCTTAGGCGGGATCTCTGAGCAGTTCTTC.